This T cell receptor beta chain is drawn from a study of radiotherapy plus CTLA-4 blockade in lung cancer. For the study at large: There were objective responses in 18% of patients, and 30% to 35% had disease control.

Sequencing was performed with immunoSEQ multiplex PCR; in TCRdb, only in-frame clones are kept and a portion is missing. The sample holds 35,000 to 50,000 clones, 73% seen once. Focal radiation plus CTLA-4 blockade with ipilimumab was given to patients with chemo-refractory metastatic non-small-cell lung cancer. The receptor comes from a human donor with non-small cell lung cancer who had a complete response to radiotherapy plus ipilimumab. Sequences were derived from peripheral blood, sampled from a patient treated with radiotherapy plus ipilimumab.

As DNA, the CDR3 is TGCGCCAGCAGCTCGAGCGGGGGGGGCACAGATACGCAGTATTTT. Translation: CASSSSGGGTDTQYF. The rearrangement joins TRBV5-1 to TRBJ2-3; 10 nucleotides align to TRBD2. Germline CDR1 reads SGHRS; CDR2 reads YFSETQ. V lost 3 bases, J lost 1 base, and 2 bases stayed unmatched. CDR3 length: 15 residues.